This T cell receptor (beta chain) was profiled in a study of T-cell reconstitution after alpha-beta-depleted transplantation in children. Germline V gene sequence: CDR1 DFQATT, CDR2 SNEGSKA (reference sequence). The CDR3 totals 18 residues. V was cut by 0 bases and J by 2 bases, with 21 bases left in between. Construction of the TCRbeta library involved unique molecular identifiers. TCRdb analysed the PCR reads with MiXCR anew, one entry per CDR3 protein. The data hold about 90,000 distinct CDR3 sequences, with roughly 7.7% observed a single time. This clonotype came up many times. The receptor comes from a human donor who donated a stem cell graft to a child with congenital amegakaryocytic thrombocytopenia. The V and J genes are TRBV20-1 and TRBJ2-3; tentative D call: TRBD2 (5 bases). Sample: PBMCs from the stem cell graft donor, taken from the stem cell graft. CDR3 DNA sequence: TGCAGTGCTAGAGATCTAGGAGGCCGCTCCGATATCACAGATACGCAGTATTTT. Translation gives CSARDLGGRSDITDTQYF.